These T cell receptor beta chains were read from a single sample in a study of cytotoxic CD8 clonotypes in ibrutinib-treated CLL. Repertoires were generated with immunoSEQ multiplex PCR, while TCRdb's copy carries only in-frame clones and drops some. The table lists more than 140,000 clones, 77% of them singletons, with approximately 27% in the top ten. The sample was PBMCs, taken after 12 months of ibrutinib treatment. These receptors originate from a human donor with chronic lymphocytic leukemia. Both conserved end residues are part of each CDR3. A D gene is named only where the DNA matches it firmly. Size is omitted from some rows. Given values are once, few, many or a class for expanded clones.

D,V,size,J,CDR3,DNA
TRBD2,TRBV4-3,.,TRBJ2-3,CASSRLAGGPTDTQYF,TGCGCCAGCAGTCGATTAGCGGGAGGGCCCACAGATACGCAGTATTTT
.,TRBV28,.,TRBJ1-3,CASSLTSSGNTIYF,TGTGCCAGCAGTTTAACATCTTCTGGAAACACCATATATTTT
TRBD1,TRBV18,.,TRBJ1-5,CASSLSYHGTGDQPQHF,TGTGCCAGCTCACTATCATACCACGGGACAGGGGACCAGCCCCAGCATTTT
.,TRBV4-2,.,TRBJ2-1,CASSQEGFYIGSYNEQFF,TGTGCCAGCAGCCAAGAGGGGTTTTATATCGGGTCCTACAATGAGCAGTTCTTC
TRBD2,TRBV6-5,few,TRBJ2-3,CASSGLAGLTDTQYF,TGTGCCAGCAGTGGACTAGCGGGACTCACAGATACGCAGTATTTT
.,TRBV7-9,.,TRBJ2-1,CASSLIPPDRYNEQFF,TGTGCCAGCAGCTTAATTCCCCCGGACAGATACAATGAGCAGTTCTTC
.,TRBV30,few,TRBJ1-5,CAWSARTAFGQPQHF,TGTGCCTGGAGTGCAAGGACAGCCTTTGGACAGCCCCAGCATTTT
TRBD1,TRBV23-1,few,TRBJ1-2,CASSQRTGGKGYTF,TGCGCCAGCAGTCAACGGACAGGGGGTAAAGGCTACACCTTC
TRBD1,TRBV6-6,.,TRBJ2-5,CASSYNRGETQYF,TGTGCCAGCAGTTACAACAGGGGAGAGACCCAGTACTTC
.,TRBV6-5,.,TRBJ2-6,CASRPTETGANVLTF,TGTGCCAGCAGACCAACAGAAACTGGGGCCAACGTCCTGACTTTC
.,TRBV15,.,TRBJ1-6,CATSRGPRALHF,TGTGCCACCAGCAGAGGGCCTAGGGCCCTCCACTTT
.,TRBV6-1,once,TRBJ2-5,CASSEQGILYQETQYF,TGTGCCAGCAGTGAACAGGGCATATTGTACCAAGAGACCCAGTACTTC
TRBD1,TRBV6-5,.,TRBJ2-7,CASSVQGDEQYF,TGTGCCAGCAGTGTACAGGGGGACGAGCAGTACTTC
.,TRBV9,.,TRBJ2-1,CASSVVRGEQFF,TGTGCCAGCAGCGTAGTTAGGGGTGAGCAGTTCTTC
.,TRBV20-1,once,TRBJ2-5,CSAAGEETQYF,TGCAGTGCGGCAGGGGAAGAGACCCAGTACTTC
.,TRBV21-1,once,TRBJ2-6,CASSNAGGKDRYLAGANVLTF,TGTGCCAGCAGCAATGCGGGGGGGAAGGACCGCTACTTGGCTGGGGCCAACGTCCTGACTTTC
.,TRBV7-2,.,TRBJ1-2,CASSPGDMGYTF,TGTGCCAGCAGCCCGGGGGATATGGGCTACACCTTC
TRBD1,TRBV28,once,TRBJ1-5,CASSLGGDRFSNQPQHF,TGTGCCAGCAGTTTAGGTGGGGACAGATTTAGCAATCAGCCCCAGCATTTT
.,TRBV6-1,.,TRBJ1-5,CASSEGPAVGQPQHF,TGTGCCAGCAGTGAAGGGCCAGCCGTCGGGCAGCCCCAGCATTTT
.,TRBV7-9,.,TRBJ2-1,CASSLYNRNEQFF,TGTGCCAGCAGCCTATACAATCGCAATGAGCAGTTCTTC
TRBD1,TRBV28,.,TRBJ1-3,CASSFPQGAGNTIYF,TGTGCCAGCAGTTTCCCACAGGGGGCAGGAAACACCATATATTTT
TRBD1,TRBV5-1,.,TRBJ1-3,CASSGDRGFHSGNTIYF,TGCGCCAGCAGCGGGGACAGGGGTTTCCACTCTGGAAACACCATATATTTT
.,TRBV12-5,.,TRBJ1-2,CASGLYGGNYGYTF,TGTGCTAGTGGCTTATACGGGGGGAACTATGGCTACACCTTC
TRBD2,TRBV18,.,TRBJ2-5,CASSPETSEETQYF,TGTGCCAGCTCACCAGAAACTAGCGAAGAGACCCAGTACTTC
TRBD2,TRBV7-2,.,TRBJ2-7,CASSLASGGYEQYF,TGTGCCAGCAGCTTAGCTAGCGGGGGATACGAGCAGTACTTC
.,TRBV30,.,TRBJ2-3,CAWSLSGADTQYF,TGTGCCTGGAGTTTGTCGGGCGCAGATACGCAGTATTTT
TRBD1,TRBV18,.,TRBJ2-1,CASSQGQGNEQFF,TGTGCCAGCTCTCAAGGACAGGGGAATGAGCAGTTCTTC
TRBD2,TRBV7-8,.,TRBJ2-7,CASSYSLAGGVSSYEQYF,TGTGCCAGCAGCTACTCACTAGCGGGGGGCGTCAGCTCCTACGAGCAGTACTTC
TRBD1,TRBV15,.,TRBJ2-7,CATSSHRGTYEQYF,TGTGCCACCAGCAGCCACAGGGGTACCTACGAGCAGTACTTC
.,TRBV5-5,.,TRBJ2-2,CASSLIDTGELFF,TGTGCCAGCAGCTTGATCGACACCGGGGAGCTGTTTTTT
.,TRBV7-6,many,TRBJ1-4,CASSLVPVLF,TGTGCCAGCAGCTTAGTACCTGTCCTTTTT
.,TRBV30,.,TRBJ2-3,CAWGMSGTDTQYF,TGTGCCTGGGGGATGTCTGGCACAGATACGCAGTATTTT
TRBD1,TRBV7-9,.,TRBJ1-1,CASSLSGDRNTEAFF,TGTGCCAGCAGCTTAAGCGGGGACAGAAACACTGAAGCTTTCTTT
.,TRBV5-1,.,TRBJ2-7,CASSTGQSGSEQYF,TGCGCCAGCAGTACCGGGCAGTCGGGCTCCGAGCAGTACTTC
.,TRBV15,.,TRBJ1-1,CATSFGLTAPATEAFF,TGTGCCACCAGCTTCGGCTTGACAGCCCCCGCCACTGAAGCTTTCTTT
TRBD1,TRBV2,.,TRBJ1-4,CASSGLGQGGKLFF,TGTGCCAGCAGTGGCCTCGGACAGGGTGGAAAACTGTTTTTT